The source of this TCR beta chain is a study of shared clonotypes between healthy human individuals. Method: immunoSEQ multiplex PCR; TCRdb's copy keeps in-frame clones and lacks some. The sample contains approximately 980,000 clones, about three quarters of which appear only once. Germline lookup yields CDR1 SGHNT and CDR2 YENEEA. J gave up 2 bases and V 5 bases, and 5 bases lay outside the gene matches. The CDR3 has 14 residues. The TCR sequence derives from a man aged 18 to 30 in good health. V is TRBV11-3 and J is TRBJ2-5; TRBD1 matches 7 bases. What was sequenced was memory CD4+ T cells sorted from blood. Specified subset: CD45RA-negative fraction. The CDR3 is CASSPGRGQETQYF. CDR3 DNA: TGTGCCAGCAGCCCCGGCAGGGGGCAAGAGACCCAGTACTTC.